This entry features one T cell receptor (beta chain) sequence. Its antigen is as yet unknown. 60 Vbeta and 13 Jbeta primers were used in PCR. Using immunoSEQ multiplex PCR, the repertoire was profiled, and TCRdb retains in-frame clones only, with some absent. The repertoire has about 150,000 clones, 55% to 75% of them found once; the top ten carry around 7.1%. This CDR3 spans 14 amino acids. Germline V CDR1 and CDR2: SGHDT, YYEEEE. V lost 7 bases to trimming and J lost 2 bases; unmatched junction nucleotides: 3. The data were obtained in a study of cytomegalovirus exposure and HLA in healthy donors. Findings of the study overall: Segments of the TCR beta V type were, in most cases, productive about 90% or about 30% of the time in an earlier analysis. Reported findings show TCR beta sequences accurately forecast HLA-A and HLA-B alleles in most subjects. Equally common other TCR beta chains were less clonally expanded than HLA-associated ones, a later analysis found.

What was sequenced was PBMCs. The clonotype was recovered from a woman in her sixties or seventies in good health and CMV-seropositive. J is TRBJ2-1 and V is TRBV5-6; 10 bases map to TRBD2. As DNA, the CDR3 is TGTGCCAGCGAAAGCGGGAGGGCCTACAATGAGCAGTTCTTC. Protein sequence: CASESGRAYNEQFF.